This TCR beta chain derives from a study of Graves' ophthalmopathy and Graves' hyperthyroidism. Scientists amplified the TCR beta CDR3 regions from RNA transcripts. HTBI-primed first-round RT-PCR preceded second-round multiplex PCR. TCRdb fed the multiplex PCR reads into MiXCR, producing one record per CDR3 protein. The sample lists hundreds of thousands of distinct CDR3 sequences, 45% to 55% occurring once. Ophthalmopathy donors' eye disease showed moderate-to-severe activity, CAS of at least 3, NOSPECS of at least 4 and duration under 3 months. The CDR3 extends over 14 amino acids. The germline V gene encodes CDR1 SGDLS and CDR2 YYNGEE. V was pared by 0 bases and J by 7 bases, with 14 bases between.

This rearrangement joins TRBV9 to TRBJ2-7; D is possibly TRBD2 (5 bases). Sequenced: peripheral blood. This receptor was obtained from an adult man with Graves' ophthalmopathy. CDR3 loop: CASSVGLGSWEQYF. CDR3 bases: TGTGCCAGCAGCGTAGGCCTAGGGAGCTGGGAGCAGTACTTC.